This section outlines one T cell receptor beta chain sequence together with its context. Its antigen is unknown. Use of 60 Vbeta and 13 Jbeta primers characterized the PCR. Data came from immunoSEQ multiplex PCR; TCRdb stores just in-frame clones and leaves some out. The sample lists 210,000 or so clones, about three quarters occurring once. This CDR3 region has 15 residues. Germline V gene data show CDR1 as MGHRA and CDR2 as YSYEKL. J gave up 2 bases and V 0 bases, and 1 base lay outside the gene matches. This entry belongs to a study of cytomegalovirus exposure and HLA in healthy donors. Findings of the study overall: According to a later analysis, most TCR beta chains associated with CMV appeared HLA-restricted. In a later analysis, TCR beta V- and J-gene trimming showed a link to a missense DCLRE1C variant. Links to common viral pathogens appeared, in a later analysis, for several of the most significant clusters. A few chains linked to CMV were shown in vitro to be specific for CMV antigens.

The sample was PBMCs. V usage is TRBV4-1 and J usage is TRBJ2-7; 10 nucleotides align to TRBD1. The TCR originated in a young man in good health and CMV-seronegative. The CDR3 bases are TGCGCCAGCAGCCAAGATGGACAGGGGGCCTACGAGCAGTACTTC. As protein: CASSQDGQGAYEQYF.